This T cell receptor beta chain was captured in a study of blood T cell repertoires in COVID-19. Either two negative PCRs, clearance, or symptom resolution qualified Cohort 3 donors as recovered. Original methodology: How many nucleated cells were present was estimated from reference gene primer amplification. Sequencing used immunoSEQ multiplex PCR; TCRdb keeps in-frame clones, though not all of them. V, J and clone size are those of that table, while D and trimming were read from the DNA. In the table there are more than 350,000 clones, 87% of which are singletons. This clone appeared a few times. This TCR was sampled from a woman aged 50 to 60 who had recovered from COVID-19. Source material: PBMCs or T cells enriched from blood (not recorded which).

The CDR3 here is CAISESRDSIYGYTF. The CDR3 DNA follows: TGTGCCATCAGTGAGTCCAGGGACAGCATCTATGGCTACACCTTC. V usage is TRBV10-3 and J usage is TRBJ1-2, with 7 bases aligning to TRBD1. CDR1 and CDR2 (germline): ENHRY, SYGVKD. The J segment lost 4 bases and the V segment lost 0 bases, leaving 5 bases of the junction unmatched. The CDR3 is 15 amino acids.